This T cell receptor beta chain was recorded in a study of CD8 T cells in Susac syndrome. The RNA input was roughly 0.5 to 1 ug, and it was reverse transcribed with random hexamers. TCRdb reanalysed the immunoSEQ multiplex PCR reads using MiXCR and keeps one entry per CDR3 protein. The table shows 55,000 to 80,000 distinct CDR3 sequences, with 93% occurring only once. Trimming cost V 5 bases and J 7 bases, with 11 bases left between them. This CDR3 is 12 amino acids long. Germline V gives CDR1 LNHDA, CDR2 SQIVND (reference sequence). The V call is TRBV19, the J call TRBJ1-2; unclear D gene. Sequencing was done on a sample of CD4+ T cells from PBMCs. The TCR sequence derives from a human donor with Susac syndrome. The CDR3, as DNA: TGTGCCAGTAGTTTGGAGTCGGGTGGCTACACCTTC. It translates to CASSLESGGYTF.